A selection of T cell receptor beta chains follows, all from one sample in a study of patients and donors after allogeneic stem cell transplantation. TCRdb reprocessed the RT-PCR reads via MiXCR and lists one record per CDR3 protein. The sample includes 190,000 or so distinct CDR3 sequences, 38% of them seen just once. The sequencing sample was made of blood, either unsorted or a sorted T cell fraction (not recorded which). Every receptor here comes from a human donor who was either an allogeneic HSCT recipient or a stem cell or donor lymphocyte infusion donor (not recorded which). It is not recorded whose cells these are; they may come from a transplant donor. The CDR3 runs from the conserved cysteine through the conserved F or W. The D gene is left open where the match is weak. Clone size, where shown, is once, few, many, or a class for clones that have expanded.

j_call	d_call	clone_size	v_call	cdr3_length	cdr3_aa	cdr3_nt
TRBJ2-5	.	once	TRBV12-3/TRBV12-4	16	CASSDPTLRYQETQYF	TGTGCCAGCAGTGACCCAACTCTGAGGTACCAAGAGACCCAGTACTTC
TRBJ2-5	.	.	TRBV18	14	CASSPIQVGETQYF	TGTGCCAGCTCACCCATTCAGGTTGGGGAGACCCAGTACTTC
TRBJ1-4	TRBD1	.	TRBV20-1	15	CSARAEGQRNEKLFF	TGCAGTGCTAGAGCGGAGGGACAGAGGAATGAAAAACTGTTTTTT
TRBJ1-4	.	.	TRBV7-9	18	CASSLHQGLIATNEKLFF	TGTGCCAGCAGCTTACACCAAGGGTTAATTGCAACTAATGAAAAACTGTTTTTT
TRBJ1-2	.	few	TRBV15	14	CATSRIPGPWGYTF	TGTGCCACCAGCAGAATACCAGGCCCCTGGGGCTACACCTTC
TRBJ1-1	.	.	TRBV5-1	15	CASSSLLGANTEAFF	TGCGCCAGCAGCTCGCTTCTGGGCGCGAACACTGAAGCTTTCTTT
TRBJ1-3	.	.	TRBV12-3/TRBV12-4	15	CASSLAQGTGNTIYF	TGTGCCAGCAGTTTAGCGCAGGGGACGGGAAACACCATATATTTT
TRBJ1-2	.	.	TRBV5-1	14	CASAAFGAGYGYTF	TGCGCCAGCGCGGCGTTCGGGGCGGGCTATGGCTACACCTTC
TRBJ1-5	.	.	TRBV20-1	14	CSARDLGVNQPQHF	TGCAGTGCTAGAGATCTGGGGGTCAATCAGCCCCAGCATTTT
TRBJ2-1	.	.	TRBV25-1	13	CASSVGQYNEQFF	TGTGCCAGCAGTGTAGGACAGTACAATGAGCAGTTCTTC
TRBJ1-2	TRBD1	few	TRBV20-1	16	CSARDLVGTESYGYTF	TGCAGTGCTAGAGATCTCGTGGGGACAGAGAGCTATGGCTACACCTTC
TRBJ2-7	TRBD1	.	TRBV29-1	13	CSVAAGQGHEQYF	TGCAGCGTAGCGGCTGGACAGGGTCACGAGCAGTACTTC
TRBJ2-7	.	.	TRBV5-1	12	CASSLQGYEQYF	TGTGCCAGCAGCTTGCAGGGCTACGAGCAGTACTTC
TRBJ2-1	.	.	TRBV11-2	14	CASRYSGGRDEQFF	TGTGCCAGCAGATATTCCGGGGGCAGGGATGAGCAGTTCTTC
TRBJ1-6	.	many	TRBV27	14	CATMPHSYNSPLHF	TGTGCCACCATGCCTCACTCCTATAATTCACCCCTCCACTTT
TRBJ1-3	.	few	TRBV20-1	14	CSARNPKGGNTIYF	TGCAGTGCTAGAAATCCGAAAGGTGGAAACACCATATATTTT
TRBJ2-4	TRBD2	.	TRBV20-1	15	CSAILAGWAKNIQYF	TGCAGTGCTATACTAGCGGGGTGGGCCAAAAACATTCAGTACTTC
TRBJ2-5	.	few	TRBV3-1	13	CASSRRGGETQYF	TGTGCCAGCAGCCGCAGAGGGGGGGAGACCCAGTACTTC
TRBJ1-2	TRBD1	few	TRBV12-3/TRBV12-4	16	CASSLGFGGQGSGYTF	TGTGCCAGCAGTTTAGGTTTCGGAGGACAGGGAAGTGGCTACACCTTC
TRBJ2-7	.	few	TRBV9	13	CASSIEPGYEQYF	TGTGCCAGCAGCATCGAGCCAGGCTACGAGCAGTACTTC
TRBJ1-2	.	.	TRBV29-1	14	CSASLAYSAHGYTF	TGCAGCGCTTCCCTGGCATACAGTGCCCATGGCTACACCTTC
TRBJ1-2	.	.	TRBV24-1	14	CATSEGSDGYGYTF	TGTGCCACCAGTGAGGGCAGCGATGGCTATGGCTACACCTTC
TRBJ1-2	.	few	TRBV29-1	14	CSVEAAYSNYGYTF	TGCAGCGTTGAGGCGGCATATAGTAACTATGGCTACACCTTC
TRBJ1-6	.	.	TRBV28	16	CASSLLRDSYNSPLHF	TGTGCCAGCAGTCTTTTACGGGACTCCTATAATTCACCCCTCCACTTT
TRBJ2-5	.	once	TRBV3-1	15	CASSQGEGNTETQYF	TGTGCCAGCAGCCAAGGCGAAGGGAACACAGAGACCCAGTACTTC
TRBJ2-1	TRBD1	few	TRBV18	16	CASSPPSGQGLNEQFF	TGTGCCAGCTCACCACCCTCCGGACAGGGGCTGAATGAGCAGTTCTTC
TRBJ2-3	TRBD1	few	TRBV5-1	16	CASSSGQGGFTDTQYF	TGCGCCAGCAGCTCGGGACAGGGGGGCTTCACAGATACGCAGTATTTT
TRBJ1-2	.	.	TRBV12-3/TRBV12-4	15	CASSPPGGTMYGYTF	TGTGCCAGCAGTCCGCCAGGCGGGACGATGTATGGCTACACCTTC
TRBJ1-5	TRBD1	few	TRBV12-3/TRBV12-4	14	CASSATGGRQPQHF	TGTGCCAGCAGTGCAACAGGGGGCAGGCAGCCCCAGCATTTT
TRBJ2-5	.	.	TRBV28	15	CASSLRFARIETQYF	TGTGCCAGCAGTTTAAGATTCGCCAGAATTGAGACCCAGTACTTC
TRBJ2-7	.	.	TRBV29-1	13	CSVLYVGNYEQYF	TGCAGCGTTCTGTATGTTGGGAATTACGAGCAGTACTTC
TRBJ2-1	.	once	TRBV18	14	CASSPREGIDEQFF	TGTGCCAGCTCACCACGTGAGGGAATCGATGAGCAGTTCTTC
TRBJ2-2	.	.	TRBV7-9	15	CASSTPGTDTGELFF	TGTGCCAGCAGCACTCCCGGGACGGACACCGGGGAGCTGTTTTTT
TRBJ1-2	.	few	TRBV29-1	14	CSVDSGGFLYGYTF	TGCAGCGTAGACTCCGGGGGGTTCCTCTATGGCTACACCTTC
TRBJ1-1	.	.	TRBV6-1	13	CASSGIVLTEAFF	TGTGCCAGCAGTGGGATTGTGCTCACTGAAGCTTTCTTT
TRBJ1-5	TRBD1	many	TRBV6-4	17	CASSDYNRGPANQPQHF	TGTGCCAGCAGTGACTACAACAGGGGGCCAGCCAATCAGCCCCAGCATTTT
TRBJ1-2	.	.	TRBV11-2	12	CASRGRFYGYTF	TGTGCCAGCAGGGGACGGTTCTATGGCTACACCTTC
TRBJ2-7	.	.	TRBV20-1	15	CSARPLSDSNYEQYF	TGCAGTGCTCGGCCCTTAAGCGACAGCAATTACGAGCAGTACTTC
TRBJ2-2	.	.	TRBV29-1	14	CSVRGTPNTGELFF	TGCAGCGTTCGGGGGACACCTAACACCGGGGAGCTGTTTTTT
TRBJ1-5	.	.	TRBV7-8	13	CASSVGRNQPQHF	TGTGCCAGCAGCGTCGGGCGGAATCAGCCCCAGCATTTT
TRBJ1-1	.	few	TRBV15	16	CATSREGQARGTEAFF	TGTGCCACCAGCAGAGAAGGGCAGGCCAGGGGCACTGAAGCTTTCTTT
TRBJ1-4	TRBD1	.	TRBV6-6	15	CASSLSTGRDEKLFF	TGTGCCAGCAGTTTATCGACAGGGAGGGACGAAAAACTGTTTTTT
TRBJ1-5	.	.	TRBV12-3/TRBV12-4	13	CASSPPGSQPQHF	TGTGCCAGCAGCCCCCCGGGGAGTCAGCCCCAGCATTTT
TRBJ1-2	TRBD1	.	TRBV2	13	CASSAVRTGMSTF	TGTGCCAGCAGTGCTGTAAGGACAGGCATGAGCACCTTC
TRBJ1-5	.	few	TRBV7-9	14	CASSPDRSQGPQHF	TGTGCCAGCAGCCCTGACAGGTCTCAGGGGCCCCAGCATTTT
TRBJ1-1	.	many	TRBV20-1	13	CSARDPSNTEAFF	TGCAGTGCTAGAGATCCGTCGAACACTGAAGCTTTCTTT
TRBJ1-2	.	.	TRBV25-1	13	CASSEYGDYGYTF	TGTGCCAGCAGTGAATACGGAGACTATGGCTACACCTTC
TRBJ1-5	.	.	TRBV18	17	CASSPEGGAYSNQPQHF	TGTGCCAGCTCCCCGGAGGGGGGGGCCTATAGCAATCAGCCCCAGCATTTT
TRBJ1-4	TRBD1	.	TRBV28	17	CASSQTGGSGGSEKLFF	TGTGCCAGCAGCCAGACGGGAGGGTCAGGGGGCAGTGAAAAACTGTTTTTT
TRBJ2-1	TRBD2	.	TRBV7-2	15	CASSLVGSGAGEQFF	TGTGCCAGCAGCTTAGTTGGTAGCGGGGCCGGAGAGCAGTTCTTC
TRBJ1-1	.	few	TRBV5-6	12	CASSWGTLEAFF	TGTGCCAGCAGCTGGGGGACCCTTGAAGCTTTCTTT
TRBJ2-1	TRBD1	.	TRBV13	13	CASRQGGNNEQFF	TGTGCCAGCAGACAGGGGGGAAACAATGAGCAGTTCTTC
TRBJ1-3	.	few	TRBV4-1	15	CASSRWEGSGNTIYF	TGCGCCAGCAGCCGCTGGGAGGGCTCTGGAAACACCATATATTTT
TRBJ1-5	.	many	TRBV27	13	CASSANSNQPQHF	TGTGCCAGCAGCGCAAATAGCAATCAGCCCCAGCATTTT
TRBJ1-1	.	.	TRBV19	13	CASKVAMNTEAFF	TGTGCCAGTAAGGTGGCAATGAACACTGAAGCTTTCTTT
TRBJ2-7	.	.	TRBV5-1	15	CASSLVGGLTYEQYF	TGCGCCAGCAGCTTGGTAGGGGGACTAACCTACGAGCAGTACTTC
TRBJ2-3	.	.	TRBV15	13	CATSLEGTDTQYF	TGTGCCACCAGTTTAGAGGGAACAGATACGCAGTATTTT
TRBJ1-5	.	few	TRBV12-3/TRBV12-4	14	CASSHGRTNQPQHF	TGTGCCAGCAGTCACGGACGGACCAATCAGCCCCAGCATTTT
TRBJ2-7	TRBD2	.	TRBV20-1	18	CSARDWASGGAGTYEQYF	TGCAGTGCTAGAGATTGGGCTAGCGGGGGGGCCGGAACCTACGAGCAGTACTTC
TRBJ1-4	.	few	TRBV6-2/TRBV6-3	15	CASGLVGRANEKLFF	TGTGCCAGCGGCCTCGTCGGGCGGGCTAATGAAAAACTGTTTTTT